One and the same sample provided the 6 T cell receptor beta chains below, sequenced in a study of T cell responses to AZD1222 COVID-19 vaccine. The method was immunoSEQ multiplex PCR; TCRdb's version includes in-frame clones alone and lacks a portion of them. In the table there are 100,000 to 150,000 clones, about nine tenths of which are singletons. The starting material was peripheral blood, obtained on day 0 of AZD1222 vaccination. The receptors come from an adult in good health.

The chain combines TRBV28 with TRBJ2-7, with D unclear. The CDR3 totals 12 residues. CDR1 is MDHEN, CDR2 SYDVKM, per germline. V lost 5 bases and J 9 bases, leaving 14 bases between the germline ends. The DNA for the CDR3 is TGTGCCAGCAGTGGAGATGCGCGCGTGCAGTACTTC. Amino acids: CASSGDARVQYF.

This sequence joins TRBV19 and TRBJ2-1; D possibly matches TRBD1 or TRBD2 (6 bases each). Germline V gene sequence: CDR1 LNHDA, CDR2 SQIVND (reference sequence). V was cut by 1 base and J by 4 bases, with 14 bases left in between. This CDR3 is 16 amino acids long. The CDR3 loop is CASSIGLGGPYNEQFF. CDR3 nucleotides: TGTGCCAGTAGTATAGGACTCGGGGGCCCTTACAATGAGCAGTTCTTC. The variable domain in full, completed from reference TRBV19 and TRBJ2-1, reads DGGITQSPKYLFRKEGQNVTLSCEQNLNHDAMYWYRQDPGQGLRLIYYSQIVNDFQKGDIAEGYSVSREKKESFPLTVTSAQKNPTAFYLCASSIGLGGPYNEQFFGPGTRLTVL.

The gene calls are TRBV7-2 and TRBJ2-7; TRBD1 matches 11 bases. There are 14 residues in the CDR3. V gave up 5 bases and J gave up 5 bases; unmatched junction bases: 5. Germline CDR1 reads SGHTA; CDR2 reads FQGNSA. The CDR3 bases are TGTGCCAGCAGCCCTTGGGACAGGGGGAACGAGCAGTACTTC. Its protein product is CASSPWDRGNEQYF.

This clone was detected once. This sequence joins TRBV7-9 and TRBJ2-5; D is uncertain. The V and J ends lost 3 bases and 1 base respectively, with 9 bases between them. The CDR3 length is 14 residues. Per germline, CDR1 SEHNR and CDR2 FQNEAQ (reference sequence). The CDR3 DNA is TGTGCCAGCAGCTTGCCCGGAGTCCAAGAGACCCAGTACTTC. This codes for CASSLPGVQETQYF.

This chain joins TRBV9 and TRBJ1-6; D remains unclear. CDR1 and CDR2 (germline): SGDLS, YYNGEE. This CDR3 is built from 17 residues. Trimming removed 0 bases from V and 6 bases from J, with 16 bases in between. CDR3 nucleotides: TGTGCCAGCAGCGTAGCTTGGGAGCCTATGGGTAATTCACCCCTCCACTTT. It specifies CASSVAWEPMGNSPLHF.

This clone was detected only once. J is TRBJ1-2 and V is TRBV28; a possible D gene is TRBD1 (5 bases). Between the trimmed V and J ends, which lost 2 bases and 4 bases, there was a span of 11 bases. This CDR3 is 14 amino acids long. Germline CDR1 MDHEN, CDR2 SYDVKM. DNA for the CDR3: TGTGCCAGCAGTTTACGTAGACAGCTCTATGGCTACACCTTC. Its protein is CASSLRRQLYGYTF.